This TCR beta chain was observed in a study of Graves' ophthalmopathy and Graves' hyperthyroidism. Germline CDR1 is MNHEY and CDR2 is SVGAGI. Trimming took 0 bases from V and 3 from J, leaving 9 bases between them. CDR3 length equals 14 residues. Moderately to severely active ophthalmopathy under 3 months, CAS at least 3, NOSPECS at least 4. General study points: Detected in blood as well were most expanded thyroid clonotypes with frequency above 0.001.

This clonotype was seen repeatedly, ten times or more. The antigen remains undetermined. From RNA, the CDR3 regions of TCR beta chains were amplified and sequenced. A first-round RT-PCR used HTBI primers, followed by a second-round multiplex PCR. MiXCR, applied by TCRdb to the multiplex PCR reads, yields one record per CDR3 protein. The repertoire holds some 520,000 distinct CDR3 sequences, over 13% seen once, with over 7.5% in the top ten. The sample comprised blood. This TCR was sampled from a woman aged 25-40 years with Graves' ophthalmopathy. The chain is built from TRBV6-5 and TRBJ2-7; no clear D gene. CDR3: CASSYSGRIYEQYF. The CDR3, as DNA: TGTGCCAGCAGTTACTCGGGCAGAATCTACGAGCAGTACTTC.